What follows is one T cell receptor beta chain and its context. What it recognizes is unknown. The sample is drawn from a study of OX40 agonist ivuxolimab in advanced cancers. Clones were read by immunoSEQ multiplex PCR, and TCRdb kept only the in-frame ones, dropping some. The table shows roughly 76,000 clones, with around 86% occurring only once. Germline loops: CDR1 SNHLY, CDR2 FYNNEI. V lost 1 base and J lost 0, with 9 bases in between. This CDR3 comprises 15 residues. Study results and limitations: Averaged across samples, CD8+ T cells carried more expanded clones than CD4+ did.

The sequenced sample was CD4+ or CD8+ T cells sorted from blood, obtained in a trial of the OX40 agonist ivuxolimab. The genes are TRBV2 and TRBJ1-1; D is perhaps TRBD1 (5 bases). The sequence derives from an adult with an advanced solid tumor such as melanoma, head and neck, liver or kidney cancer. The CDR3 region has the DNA TGTGCCAGCAGTGAAGTCGGGGCTTTGAACACTGAAGCTTTCTTT. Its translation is CASSEVGALNTEAFF.